Listed below are T cell receptor beta chains from one sample, sequenced in a study of T cell responses to AZD1222 COVID-19 vaccine. Assay used: immunoSEQ multiplex PCR; TCRdb lists only in-frame clones, some missing. The sample includes around 80,000 clones, approximately 90% of them seen just once. The material was peripheral blood, obtained 28 days after the second AZD1222 dose. Source of these receptors: an adult who received the AZD1222 COVID-19 vaccine. The CDR3 runs from the conserved cysteine through the conserved F or W. The D gene is left open where the match is weak. Rows give clone size only sometimes, using once, few, many, or a class for an expanded clone.

clone size,CDR3 length,J gene,D gene,V gene,CDR3 DNA,CDR3 protein
NA,11,TRBJ1-1,NA,TRBV27,TGTGCCAGCAGCCTTGGGCTTGAAGCTTTCTTT,CASSLGLEAFF
few,17,TRBJ1-4,NA,TRBV21-1,TGTGCCAGCAGCAAAGAAACAGGGGAAACAACTAATGAAAAACTGTTTTTT,CASSKETGETTNEKLFF
NA,14,TRBJ1-2,NA,TRBV5-4,TGTGCCAGCAGATCGCCCGGGACACCCTATGGCTACACCTTC,CASRSPGTPYGYTF
NA,15,TRBJ2-7,TRBD2,TRBV5-5,TGTGCCAGCAGACCTGATGCGGGAGCCGGACACGAGCAGTACTTC,CASRPDAGAGHEQYF
NA,14,TRBJ2-4,TRBD2,TRBV2,TGTGCCAGCAGCGGACTAGCGGGGGGAAACATTCAGTACTTC,CASSGLAGGNIQYF
NA,13,TRBJ1-2,NA,TRBV2,TGTGCCAGCAGTGAGGGCTGGGCGGATGGCTACACCTTC,CASSEGWADGYTF
NA,13,TRBJ2-1,NA,TRBV7-8,TGTGCCAGCAGCTTAGGACTCGACAATGAGCAGTTCTTC,CASSLGLDNEQFF
NA,16,TRBJ2-2,TRBD1,TRBV29-1,TGCAGCGTTGAGTCGGAGACAGGGGGCGCTACCGGGGAGCTGTTTTTT,CSVESETGGATGELFF
once,17,TRBJ2-7,TRBD2,TRBV5-6,TGTGCCAGCAGCCGCTTTGGACTAGCGGGAGGTACCTACGAGCAGTACTTC,CASSRFGLAGGTYEQYF
NA,14,TRBJ2-5,TRBD2,TRBV4-2,TGTGCCAGCAGCCAAGCGGGAGGGCTAGAGACCCAGTACTTC,CASSQAGGLETQYF
NA,14,TRBJ2-7,NA,TRBV28,TGTGCCAGCAGTTTCACTAGTGCGTTCGACGAGCAGTACTTC,CASSFTSAFDEQYF
NA,15,TRBJ2-7,TRBD1,TRBV19,TGTGCCAGTAGTAGCCCTGGGACAGTAATCTACGAGCAGTACTTC,CASSSPGTVIYEQYF
NA,18,TRBJ1-5,NA,TRBV10-3,TGTGCCATCGGGGGAAGATGGGAGTTGATTGAGAGTAATCAGCCCCAGCATTTT,CAIGGRWELIESNQPQHF
NA,14,TRBJ2-7,TRBD2,TRBV6-2/TRBV6-3,TGTGCCAGCAGTTATGGGGGGGTCTCGTACGAGCAGTACTTC,CASSYGGVSYEQYF
once,11,TRBJ1-5,NA,TRBV28,TGTGCCAGCAGTTTGGGGCTCCAAGAGCATTTT,CASSLGLQEHF
NA,15,TRBJ2-7,NA,TRBV4-1,TGCGCCAGCAGCCAAGGGGGGACTGGAAACTACGAGCAGTACTTC,CASSQGGTGNYEQYF
NA,14,TRBJ1-2,NA,TRBV4-1,TGCGCCAGCAGCCCCCTGGGCCTCCCCTATGGCTACACCTTC,CASSPLGLPYGYTF
NA,17,TRBJ2-1,TRBD2,TRBV28,TGTGCCAGCACGGGACTAGCGGGAGATCCCTCCTACAATGAGCAGTTCTTC,CASTGLAGDPSYNEQFF
NA,17,TRBJ1-4,NA,TRBV6-2/TRBV6-3,TGTGCCAGCAGTTACCACCTTCGGGCCCCAACTAATGAAAAACTGTTTTTT,CASSYHLRAPTNEKLFF
NA,14,TRBJ1-4,TRBD1,TRBV27,TGTGCCAGCAGTTTCAGGGGGCACTATGAAAAACTGTTTTTT,CASSFRGHYEKLFF
NA,13,TRBJ2-1,NA,TRBV4-1,TGCGCCAGCAGCCCGAGGATCAACTATGAGCAGTTCTTC,CASSPRINYEQFF
NA,15,TRBJ2-7,TRBD2,TRBV5-8,TGTGCCAGCAGCTTCCGGGAGGGTATAGGTTACGAGCAGTACTTC,CASSFREGIGYEQYF
NA,15,TRBJ2-5,TRBD1,TRBV27,TGTGCCAGCAGTTCTCCCGGACAGGGGGAAGAGACCCAGTACTTC,CASSSPGQGEETQYF
once,16,TRBJ2-3,NA,TRBV7-2,TGTGCCAGCAGCCCCTGGGGACGCGGGAGCACAGATACGCAGTATTTT,CASSPWGRGSTDTQYF
NA,13,TRBJ2-2,NA,TRBV11-2,TGTGCCAGCAGCCGAGAAAGCCACGGGGAGCTGTTTTTT,CASSRESHGELFF
NA,13,TRBJ1-1,NA,TRBV27,TGTGCCAGCAGTTTAGACTCTGGATTAGAAGCTTTCTTT,CASSLDSGLEAFF
NA,14,TRBJ2-7,TRBD2,TRBV5-1,TGCGCCAGCAGCTTGGCTAGCGGGAGCTACGAGCAGTACTTC,CASSLASGSYEQYF
NA,15,TRBJ1-4,TRBD1,TRBV7-2,TGTGCCAGCAGCTTATCGGGGACAGGGATTGAAAAACTGTTTTTT,CASSLSGTGIEKLFF
few,17,TRBJ2-1,TRBD2,TRBV19,TGTGCCAGTAGTGCCGCGACTAGCGGGTATGGGTACAATGAGCAGTTCTTC,CASSAATSGYGYNEQFF
NA,13,TRBJ2-1,NA,TRBV19,TGTGCCAGTAGTATAAATCGGTTCAGTGAGCAGTTCTTC,CASSINRFSEQFF
NA,14,TRBJ1-6,TRBD1,TRBV4-2,TGTGCCAGCAGCCAAGAACAGGGGGCTTCACCCCTCCACTTT,CASSQEQGASPLHF
NA,13,TRBJ1-1,TRBD1,TRBV6-1,TGTGCCAGCAGTGAAGATCACAGGGGAAAAGCTTTCTTT,CASSEDHRGKAFF
NA,14,TRBJ2-2,NA,TRBV11-3,TGTGCCAGCAGCTTAGGACAGAACACCGGGGAGCTGTTTTTT,CASSLGQNTGELFF
once,14,TRBJ1-1,NA,TRBV2,TGTGCCAGCGAAGGTAGGACAGTGAACACTGAAGCTTTCTTT,CASEGRTVNTEAFF
NA,14,TRBJ2-1,TRBD1,TRBV5-1,TGCGCCAGCAGCACGGGACAGGTAGGCAATGAGCAGTTCTTC,CASSTGQVGNEQFF
few,13,TRBJ1-5,NA,TRBV6-2/TRBV6-3,TGTGCCAGCAGTGCTGGGGGCGGGCGGCCCCAGCATTTT,CASSAGGGRPQHF
few,15,TRBJ1-4,TRBD1,TRBV19,TGTGCCAGTAGGCCAGGGGGCGCGGATGATGAAAAACTGTTTTTT,CASRPGGADDEKLFF
NA,15,TRBJ2-5,NA,TRBV7-9,TGTGCCAGCAGCCAAAAACTAGATAGGGACGAGACCCAGTACTTC,CASSQKLDRDETQYF
NA,14,TRBJ1-1,NA,TRBV3-1/TRBV3-2,TGTGCCAGCAGCCAAAAGGCGGGGAACACTGAAGCTTTCTTT,CASSQKAGNTEAFF
NA,14,TRBJ1-2,NA,TRBV13,TGTGCCAGCAGCCCCGAGGGGCAGGGAGGTGGCTACACCTTC,CASSPEGQGGGYTF
NA,13,TRBJ1-1,NA,TRBV27,TGTGCCAGCAGCACAAACAGGGAAACTGAAGCTTTCTTT,CASSTNRETEAFF